A single sample gave rise to the 15 T cell receptor beta chains below, sequenced in a study of T-cell reconstitution after alpha-beta-depleted transplantation in children. Unique molecular identifiers were incorporated during preparation of the TCRbeta library. TCRdb re-called the PCR reads through MiXCR, storing one row per CDR3 protein. There are about 400,000 distinct CDR3 sequences in the sample; 13% occur only once, and around 4.5% lies in the top ten. Sequenced here: PBMCs, sampled from the stem cell graft. Receptors were obtained from a human donor who donated a stem cell graft to a child with Fanconi anemia.

This clonotype occurred a few times. This chain joins TRBV6-2 or TRBV6-3 and TRBJ2-2, with 8 nucleotides matching TRBD2. V lost 3 bases and J lost 0; bases outside the gene matches: 9. This CDR3 comprises 18 residues. Germline lookup yields CDR1 MNHEY and CDR2 SVGEGT. The CDR3: CASSYQSAGVANTGELFF. The CDR3 DNA reads TGTGCCAGCAGTTATCAGTCAGCGGGGGTGGCGAACACCGGGGAGCTGTTTTTT.

This clonotype was seen ten or more times. V and J are TRBV7-9 and TRBJ1-1; possibly TRBD1 for D (5 bases). V lost 4 bases, J lost 3 bases, and 12 bases lay in between. This CDR3 is built from 14 residues. From germline, CDR1 is SEHNR and CDR2 FQNEAQ (reference sequence). The CDR3 region has the DNA TGTGCCAGCAGCTCAGAACAGGAGCACACTGAAGCTTTCTTT. Translating it yields CASSSEQEHTEAFF.

This clonotype was recorded at least ten times. This rearrangement joins TRBV10-3 to TRBJ1-2; 7 bases match TRBD1. This CDR3 region has 13 residues. Per the germline V gene, CDR1 is ENHRY and CDR2 is SYGVKD. Germline trimming cut 10 bases from V and 0 bases from J; bases unmatched to any gene: 5. The DNA for the CDR3 is TGTGCCACCCGGACAGGAGCTAACTATGGCTACACCTTC. This translates into CATRTGANYGYTF.

By frequency in the sample, this clonotype is medium-sized. The chain recombines TRBV4-3 with TRBJ2-1; tentatively, D is TRBD1 (5 bases). The CDR3 runs 15 residues. CDR1 and CDR2 from the germline V gene are LGHNA and YSLEER. Between the trimmed V and J ends, which lost 4 bases and 6 bases, there was a span of 16 bases. The DNA for the CDR3 is TGCGCCAGCAGCCTTTTGTTAGGGCAGGGCAATGAGCAGTTCTTC. Its protein product is CASSLLLGQGNEQFF.

This clonotype has more than one count but fewer than ten. This sequence joins TRBV6-2 or TRBV6-3 and TRBJ2-7, with D unresolved. This CDR3 has 13 amino acids. The germline V and J ends were trimmed by 2 bases and 4 bases, with 9 bases remaining between them. The germline V gene encodes CDR1 MNHEY and CDR2 SVGEGT. Written as DNA, the CDR3 is TGTGCCAGCAGTTACGGATCGGTATACGAGCAGTACTTC. Protein: CASSYGSVYEQYF.

This clonotype was detected many times. The chain has TRBV28 and TRBJ1-2; D may be TRBD1 (6 bases). V was cut by 4 bases and J by 6 bases, with 12 bases left in between. The CDR3 covers 13 residues. Per germline, CDR1 MDHEN and CDR2 SYDVKM. The CDR3 is CASSSGTSDGYTF. Here the CDR3 DNA reads TGTGCCAGCAGTTCCGGGACATCTGATGGCTACACCTTC.

Ten or more counts support this clonotype. The chain employs TRBV5-1 and TRBJ2-1; 7 bases are a match to TRBD1. Unmatched junction bases numbered 3, after V lost 5 bases and J lost 4 bases. Germline CDR1 and CDR2: SGHRS and YFSETQ. This CDR3 comprises 13 residues. The CDR3 loop reads CASSRDSYNEQFF. CDR3 bases: TGCGCCAGCAGTCGGGACAGTTACAATGAGCAGTTCTTC. The full variable domain, completed using reference TRBV5-1 and TRBJ2-1, is KAGVTQTPRYLIKTRGQQVTLSCSPISGHRSVSWYQQTPGQGLQFLFEYFSETQRNKGNFPGRFSGRQFSNSRSEMNVSTLELGDSALYLCASSRDSYNEQFFGPGTRLTVL.

The chain carries TRBV20-1 and TRBJ2-5; 8 positions match TRBD2. CDR1 and CDR2 (germline): DFQATT, SNEGSKA (reference sequence). V was pared by 1 base and J by 5 bases, with 3 bases of the junction left unmatched. This CDR3 has 13 residues. CDR3 sequence: CSARVPSGETQYF. Here the CDR3 DNA reads TGCAGTGCTAGAGTGCCTAGCGGGGAGACCCAGTACTTC.

This clonotype was found many times. The chain is built from TRBV4-3 and TRBJ2-5; 8 bases map to TRBD1. The V segment lost 3 bases and the J segment 2 bases; nucleotides outside the gene matches: 8. Germline V gene sequence: CDR1 LGHNA, CDR2 YSLEER. The CDR3 consists of 16 residues. Written as DNA, the CDR3 is TGCGCCAGCAGCCATGAACAGGGGGGATTTCAAGAGACCCAGTACTTC. This gives the protein CASSHEQGGFQETQYF.

About this clonotype itself: This clone may be a read error of a much larger clone one base away. The rearrangement joins TRBV7-2 to TRBJ2-2, with 7 bases fitting TRBD1. This CDR3 is built from 15 residues. The germline V gene has CDR1 SGHTA and CDR2 FQGNSA. The CDR3 DNA sequence: TGTGCCAGCAGCTTAAAGGGGGCGAACACCAGGGAGCTGTTTTTT. Translated, it gives CASSLKGANTRELFF.

There are many counts of this clonotype. This chain uses TRBV5-1 with TRBJ2-1, with unresolved D. V lost 3 bases and J lost 6, with 16 bases in between. This CDR3 has 15 residues. CDR1 and CDR2 from the germline V gene are SGHRS and YFSETQ. CDR3 in amino acids: CASSSDLRRGNEQFF. The CDR3 DNA reads TGCGCCAGCAGCTCTGACTTGAGACGCGGCAATGAGCAGTTCTTC.

This clonotype was counted at least ten times. J is TRBJ1-1 and V is TRBV20-1; weak D call: TRBD1 (5 bases). V dropped 6 bases and J dropped 11 bases, with 16 bases sitting between them. Germline V lookup: CDR1 DFQATT, CDR2 SNEGSKA (reference sequence). The CDR3 extends over 11 amino acids. CDR3 amino acids: CSASRGPAAFF. The CDR3 nucleotides are TGCAGTGCCTCGCGGGGCCCGGCGGCTTTCTTT.

In its sample, this clonotype was seen a few times. The chain joins TRBV5-1 to TRBJ1-1, with a weak D call TRBD1 (6 bases). Per germline, CDR1 SGHRS and CDR2 YFSETQ. V lost 2 bases and J 4 bases, leaving 15 bases between the germline ends. This CDR3 has 15 amino acids. As DNA, the CDR3 is TGCGCCAGCAGCTTTGGTAGGGGGGTGGGCACTGAAGCTTTCTTT. Its translation is CASSFGRGVGTEAFF.

This chain uses TRBV20-1 with TRBJ2-1, with 8 bases identical to TRBD2. The CDR3 sequence is 16 residues long. Losses at the gene ends were 0 bases for V and 7 bases for J; bases not matched to a gene: 11. Per germline, CDR1 DFQATT and CDR2 SNEGSKA (reference sequence). CDR3 nucleotide sequence: TGCAGTGCTAGAGATCGGATGCGGGGGGACTTGAATGAGCAGTTCTTC. It yields the protein CSARDRMRGDLNEQFF.

The V gene is TRBV20-1, the J gene TRBJ2-7; 9 bases align to TRBD1. CDR1 and CDR2 (germline): DFQATT, SNEGSKA (reference sequence). The V gene end was trimmed by 5 bases and the J gene end by 3 bases; junction bases not matched to a gene: 5. CDR3 length equals 13 residues. CDR3 nucleotides: TGCAGTGCTTCTCCGGGACAGGGCTACGAGCAGTACGTC. It encodes CSASPGQGYEQYV.